This TCR beta chain was sequenced for a study of cytomegalovirus exposure and HLA in healthy donors. Findings of the study overall: On later analysis, the bulk of CMV-associated TCR beta chains appeared to be HLA-restricted. Certain indistinguishable V segments, among them TRBV6-2 and TRBV6-3, were excluded. A few CMV-associated chains were confirmed in vitro to be specific for CMV antigens. Some TCR beta chains (164 of them) were listed as cytomegalovirus-associated.

The germline gives CDR1 SGHNT, CDR2 YYREEE (reference sequence). V dropped 5 bases and J dropped 5; count of bases not matched to a gene: 5. This CDR3 region has 13 residues. Comment on this clone: Its antigen is not known.

This PCR relied on a set of 60 Vbeta primers and 13 Jbeta primers. Clones were sequenced by immunoSEQ multiplex PCR, and TCRdb holds only the in-frame ones, with some missing. Among 210,000 or so clones, over 70% were seen once, and the ten largest hold 1.3%. The receptor was derived from a man aged 25-40 years in good health and CMV-seronegative. This rearrangement joins TRBV5-4 to TRBJ2-3, with TRBD1 matching over 7 bases. The sequencing sample was made of PBMCs. CDR3: CASRTQGVDTQYF. DNA for the CDR3: TGTGCCAGCAGAACTCAGGGGGTAGATACGCAGTATTTT. Drawing the rest from reference TRBV5-4 and TRBJ2-3, the complete variable domain is ETGVTQSPTHLIKTRGQQVTLRCSSQSGHNTVSWYQQALGQGPQFIFQYYREEENGRGNFPPRFSGLQFPNYSSELNVNALELDDSALYLCASRTQGVDTQYFGPGTRLTVL.